This T cell receptor (beta chain) stems from a study of a mutant IDH1 vaccine in newly diagnosed glioma. Study-wide context: The initiation of vaccination occurred 4-6 weeks after radiotherapy alone, or with temozolomide cycles. The therapy given earlier, which was standard therapy, consisted of radiotherapy, temozolomide, or both, and most of the patients received both.

Sequencing used immunoSEQ multiplex PCR; TCRdb keeps in-frame clones, though not all of them. The sample lists around 66,000 clones, approximately 80% occurring once. Time point here: week 11, during vaccination. Doses of 300 ug of mutant IDH1 20-mer peptide were given with topical imiquimod. Germline V gene sequence: CDR1 MNHNS, CDR2 SASEGT. This CDR3 is built from 14 residues. The V and J ends lost 2 bases and 1 base respectively, with 5 bases between them. Concerning this clone itself: Its antigen is currently unknown.

The receptor's source is a man in his fifties with glioma. V usage is TRBV6-1 and J usage is TRBJ2-2, with TRBD1 as a possible D gene (5 bases). The sample in question was PBMCs, obtained from a glioma patient whose treatment included an IDH1 peptide vaccine. CDR3 DNA: TGTGCCAGCAGTGAAACAGGGAACACCGGGGAGCTGTTTTTT. Translating it yields CASSETGNTGELFF.